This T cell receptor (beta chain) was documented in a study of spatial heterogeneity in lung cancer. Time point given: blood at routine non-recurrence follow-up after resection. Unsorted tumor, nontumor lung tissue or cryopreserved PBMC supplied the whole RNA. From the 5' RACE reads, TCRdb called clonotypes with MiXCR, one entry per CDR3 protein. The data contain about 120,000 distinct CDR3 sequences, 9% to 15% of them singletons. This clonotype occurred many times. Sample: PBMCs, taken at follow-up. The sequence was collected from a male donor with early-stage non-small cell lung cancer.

The CDR3 DNA reads as TGTGCCAGCAGCCAAGAGCAGGGGAACACTGAAGCTTTCTTT. Protein sequence: CASSQEQGNTEAFF. V and J are TRBV4-2 and TRBJ1-1; D may be TRBD1 (5 bases). Between the trimmed V and J ends, which lost 0 bases and 1 base, there was a span of 6 bases. In germline, CDR1 is LGHNA, CDR2 YNFKEQ. The CDR3 spans 14 residues.